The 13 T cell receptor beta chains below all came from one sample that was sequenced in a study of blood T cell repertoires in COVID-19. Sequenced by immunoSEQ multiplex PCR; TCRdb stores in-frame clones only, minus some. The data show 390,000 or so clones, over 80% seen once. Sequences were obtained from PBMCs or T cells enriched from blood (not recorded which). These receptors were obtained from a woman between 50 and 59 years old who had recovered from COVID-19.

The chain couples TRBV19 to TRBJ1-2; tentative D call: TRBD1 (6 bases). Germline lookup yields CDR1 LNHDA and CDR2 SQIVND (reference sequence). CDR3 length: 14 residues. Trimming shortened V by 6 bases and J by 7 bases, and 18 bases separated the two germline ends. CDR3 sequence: CASSSRGGELGYTF. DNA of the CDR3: TGTGCCAGTAGCAGTCGGGGGGGCGAGCTTGGCTACACCTTC.

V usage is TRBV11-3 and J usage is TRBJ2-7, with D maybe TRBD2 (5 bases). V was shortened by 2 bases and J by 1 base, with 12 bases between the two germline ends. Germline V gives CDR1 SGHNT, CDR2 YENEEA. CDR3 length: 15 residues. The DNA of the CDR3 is TGTGCCAGCAGCTTAATGGGTGGGGAGTCCTACGAGCAGTACTTC. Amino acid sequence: CASSLMGGESYEQYF.

The CDR3 coding sequence is TGCAGCTTCCTCGGAACAGGTGGCTATGGCTACACCTTC. It yields the protein CSFLGTGGYGYTF. The chain uses TRBV29-1 and TRBJ1-2, with a weak D call TRBD1 (5 bases). The CDR3 runs to 13 residues. The V gene's germline CDR1 is SQVTM and CDR2 ANQGSEA. Trimming took 8 bases from V and 4 from J, leaving 17 bases between them.

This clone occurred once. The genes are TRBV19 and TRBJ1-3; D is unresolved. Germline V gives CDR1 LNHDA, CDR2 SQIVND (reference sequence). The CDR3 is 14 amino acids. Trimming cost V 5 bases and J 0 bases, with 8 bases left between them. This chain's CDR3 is CASSALSSGNTIYF. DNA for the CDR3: TGTGCCAGTAGTGCCTTGAGCTCTGGAAACACCATATATTTT.

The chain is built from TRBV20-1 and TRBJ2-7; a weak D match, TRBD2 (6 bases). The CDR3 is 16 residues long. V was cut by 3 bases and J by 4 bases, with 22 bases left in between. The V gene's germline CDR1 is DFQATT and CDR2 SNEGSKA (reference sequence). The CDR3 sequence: CSASPRRVANRYEQYF. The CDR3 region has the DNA TGCAGTGCTAGTCCCCGGAGGGTAGCGAATAGGTACGAGCAGTACTTC.

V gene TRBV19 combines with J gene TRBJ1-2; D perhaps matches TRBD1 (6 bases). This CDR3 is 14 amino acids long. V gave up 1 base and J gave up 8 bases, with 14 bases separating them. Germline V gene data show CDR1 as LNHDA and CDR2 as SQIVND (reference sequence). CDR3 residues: CASSIGTDIWGYTF. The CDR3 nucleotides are TGTGCCAGTAGTATAGGGACAGATATATGGGGCTACACCTTC.

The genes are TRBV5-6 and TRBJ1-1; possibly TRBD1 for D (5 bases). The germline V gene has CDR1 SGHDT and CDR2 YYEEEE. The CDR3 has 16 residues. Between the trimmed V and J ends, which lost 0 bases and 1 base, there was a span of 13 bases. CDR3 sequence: CASSLAGGTRNTEAFF. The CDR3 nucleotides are TGTGCCAGCAGCTTGGCCGGGGGGACCAGGAACACTGAAGCTTTCTTT.

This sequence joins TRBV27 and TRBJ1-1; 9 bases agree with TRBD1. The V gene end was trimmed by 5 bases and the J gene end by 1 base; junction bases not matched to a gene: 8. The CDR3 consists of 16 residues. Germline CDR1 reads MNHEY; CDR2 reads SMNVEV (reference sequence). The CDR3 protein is CASSPRDRVENTEAFF. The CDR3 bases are TGTGCCAGCAGTCCCCGGGACAGGGTTGAGAACACTGAAGCTTTCTTT.

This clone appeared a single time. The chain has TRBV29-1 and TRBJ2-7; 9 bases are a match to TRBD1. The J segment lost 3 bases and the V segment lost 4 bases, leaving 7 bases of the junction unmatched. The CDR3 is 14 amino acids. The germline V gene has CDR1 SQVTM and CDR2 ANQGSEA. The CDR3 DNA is TGCAGCGTTGCAGGGGGACAGGGAGTCTACGAGCAGTACTTC. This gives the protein CSVAGGQGVYEQYF.

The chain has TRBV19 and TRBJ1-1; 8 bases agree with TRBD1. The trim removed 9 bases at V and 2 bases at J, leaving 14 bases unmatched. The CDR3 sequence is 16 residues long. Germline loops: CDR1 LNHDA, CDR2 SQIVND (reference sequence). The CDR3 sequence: CASTRKPQGANTEAFF. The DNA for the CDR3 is TGTGCCAGCACCCGGAAACCCCAGGGGGCTAACACTGAAGCTTTCTTT.

The CDR3 coding sequence is TGTGCCAGCAGCCTACGGGCGGGGGGTGGTGAGCAGTTCTTC. Amino acids: CASSLRAGGGEQFF. The chain uses TRBV7-3 and TRBJ2-1, with 8 bases identical to TRBD2. The germline gives CDR1 SGHTA, CDR2 FQGTGA. The CDR3 length is 14 residues. V trimming: 5 bases; J trimming: 9 bases; junction bases outside the gene matches: 9.

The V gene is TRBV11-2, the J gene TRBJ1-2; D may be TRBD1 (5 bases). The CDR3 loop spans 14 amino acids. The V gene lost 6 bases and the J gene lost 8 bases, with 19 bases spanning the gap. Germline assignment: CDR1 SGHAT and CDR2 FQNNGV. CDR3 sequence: CASSSLGGSLGYTF. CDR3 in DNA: TGTGCCAGCAGTTCCCTTGGGGGGTCTTTGGGCTACACCTTC.

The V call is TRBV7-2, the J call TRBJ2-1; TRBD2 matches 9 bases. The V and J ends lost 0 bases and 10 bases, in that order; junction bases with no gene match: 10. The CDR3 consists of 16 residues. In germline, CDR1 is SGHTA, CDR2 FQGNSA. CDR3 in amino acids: CASSLASSGRTGEQFF. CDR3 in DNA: TGTGCCAGCAGCTTAGCATCCAGCGGGAGGACGGGGGAGCAGTTCTTC.